The TCR beta chain under discussion was sequenced for a study of early T cells in non-severe SARS-CoV-2 infection. Whole-study context: Bulk RNA isolated from unsorted whole blood underwent sequencing; chains were not paired. General study findings and limits: Matches to VDJdb favored anti-spike CD8 responses and missed private and CD4 specificities.

There are a few counts of this clonotype. Antigen: not known. Individual cDNA molecules each received unique molecular identifiers attached to them. TCRdb redid the calling of the 5' RACE reads with MiXCR, one entry per CDR3 protein. In the table there are some 28,000 distinct CDR3 sequences, 8.5% to 10% of which are singletons. CDR1 SGHRS and CDR2 YFSETQ come from the germline V gene. This CDR3 comprises 15 residues. V gave up 0 bases and J gave up 10 bases, with 17 bases separating them. The sequencing input was whole blood. The sequence came from an adult who was a healthcare worker with PCR-confirmed SARS-CoV-2 infection or an uninfected control (not recorded which). The chain couples TRBV5-1 to TRBJ2-1; D is uncertain. The chain's CDR3 is CASSLGGPHKGEQFF. The CDR3 coding sequence is TGCGCCAGCAGCTTGGGAGGACCTCACAAGGGAGAGCAGTTCTTC.